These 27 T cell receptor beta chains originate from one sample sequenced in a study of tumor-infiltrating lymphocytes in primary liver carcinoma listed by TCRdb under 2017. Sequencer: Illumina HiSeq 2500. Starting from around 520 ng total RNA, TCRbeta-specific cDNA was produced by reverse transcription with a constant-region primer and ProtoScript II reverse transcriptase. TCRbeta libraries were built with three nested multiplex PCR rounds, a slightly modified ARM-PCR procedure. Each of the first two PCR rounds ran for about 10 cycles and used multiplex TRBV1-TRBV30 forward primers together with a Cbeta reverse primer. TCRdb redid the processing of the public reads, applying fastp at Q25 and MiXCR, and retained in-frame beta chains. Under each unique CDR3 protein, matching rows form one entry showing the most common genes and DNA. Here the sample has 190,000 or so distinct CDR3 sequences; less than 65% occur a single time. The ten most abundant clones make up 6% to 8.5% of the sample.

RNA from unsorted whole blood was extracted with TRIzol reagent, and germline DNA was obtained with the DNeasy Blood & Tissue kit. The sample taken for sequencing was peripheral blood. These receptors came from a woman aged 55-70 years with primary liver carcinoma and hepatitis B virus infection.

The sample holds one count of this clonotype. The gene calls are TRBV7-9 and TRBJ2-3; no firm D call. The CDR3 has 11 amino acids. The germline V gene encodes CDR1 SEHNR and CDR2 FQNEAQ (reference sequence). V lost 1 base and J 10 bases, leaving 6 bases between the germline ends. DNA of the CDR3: TGTGCCAGCAGCTTAGGCGATGCGCAGTATTTT. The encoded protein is CASSLGDAQYF.

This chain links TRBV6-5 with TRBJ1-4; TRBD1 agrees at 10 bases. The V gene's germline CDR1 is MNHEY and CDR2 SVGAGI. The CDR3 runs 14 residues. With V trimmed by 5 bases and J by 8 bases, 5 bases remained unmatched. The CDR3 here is CASSRQGAREKLFF. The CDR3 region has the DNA TGTGCCAGCAGTAGACAGGGGGCCCGAGAAAAACTGTTTTTT.

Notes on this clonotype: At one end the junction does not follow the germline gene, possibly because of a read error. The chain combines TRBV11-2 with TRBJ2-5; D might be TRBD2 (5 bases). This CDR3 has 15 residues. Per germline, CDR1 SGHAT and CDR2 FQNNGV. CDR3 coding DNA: TGTGCCAGCAGCTTCATGCCGAGACTACAAGAGGCCCAGTACTTC. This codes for CASSFMPRLQEAQYF.

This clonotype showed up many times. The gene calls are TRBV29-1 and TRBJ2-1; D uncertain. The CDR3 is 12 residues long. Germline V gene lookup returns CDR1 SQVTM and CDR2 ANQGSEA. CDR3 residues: CGIVPPYNEQFF. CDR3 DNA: TGCGGAATAGTGCCCCCCTACAATGAGCAGTTCTTC.

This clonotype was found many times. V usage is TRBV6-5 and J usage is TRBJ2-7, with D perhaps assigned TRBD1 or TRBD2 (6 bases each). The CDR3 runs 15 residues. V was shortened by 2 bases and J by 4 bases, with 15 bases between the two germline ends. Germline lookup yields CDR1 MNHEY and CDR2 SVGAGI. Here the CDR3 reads CASSYRRGSGYEQYF. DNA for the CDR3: TGTGCCAGCAGTTACAGGAGGGGGAGCGGTTACGAGCAGTACTTC.

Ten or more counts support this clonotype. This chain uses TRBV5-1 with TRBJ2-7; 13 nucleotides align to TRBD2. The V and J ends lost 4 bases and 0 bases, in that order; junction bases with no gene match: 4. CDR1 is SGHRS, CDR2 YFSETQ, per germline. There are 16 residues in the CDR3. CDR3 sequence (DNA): TGCGCCAGCAGCCTGGGACTAGCGGGACTCTCCTACGAGCAGTACTTC. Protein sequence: CASSLGLAGLSYEQYF.

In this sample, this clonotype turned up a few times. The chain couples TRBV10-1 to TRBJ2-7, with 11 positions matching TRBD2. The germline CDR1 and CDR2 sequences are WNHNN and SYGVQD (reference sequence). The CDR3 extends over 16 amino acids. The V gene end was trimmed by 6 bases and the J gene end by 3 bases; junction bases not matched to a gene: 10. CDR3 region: CASSDTSGSAFYEQYF. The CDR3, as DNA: TGCGCCAGCAGCGATACTAGCGGGAGTGCCTTCTACGAGCAGTACTTC.

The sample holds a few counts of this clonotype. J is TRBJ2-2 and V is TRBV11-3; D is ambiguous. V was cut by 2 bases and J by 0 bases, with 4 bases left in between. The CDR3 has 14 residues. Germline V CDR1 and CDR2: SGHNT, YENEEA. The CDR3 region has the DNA TGTGCCAGCAGCTTAAACGCGAACACCGGGGAGCTGTTTTTT. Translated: CASSLNANTGELFF.

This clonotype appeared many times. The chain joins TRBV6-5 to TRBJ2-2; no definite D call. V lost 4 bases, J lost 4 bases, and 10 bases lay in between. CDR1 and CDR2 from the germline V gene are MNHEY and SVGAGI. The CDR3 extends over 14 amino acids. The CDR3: CASSSDRITGELFF. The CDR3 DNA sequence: TGTGCCAGCAGTTCTGACCGTATCACCGGGGAGCTGTTTTTT.

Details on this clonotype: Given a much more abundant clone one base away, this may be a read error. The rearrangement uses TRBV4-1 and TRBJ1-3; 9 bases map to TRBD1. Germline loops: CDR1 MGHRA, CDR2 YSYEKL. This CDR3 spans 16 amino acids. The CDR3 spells CASSHYPDRGENIIYF. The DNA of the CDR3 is TGCGCCAGCAGCCACTATCCGGACAGGGGTGAAAACATCATATATTTT.

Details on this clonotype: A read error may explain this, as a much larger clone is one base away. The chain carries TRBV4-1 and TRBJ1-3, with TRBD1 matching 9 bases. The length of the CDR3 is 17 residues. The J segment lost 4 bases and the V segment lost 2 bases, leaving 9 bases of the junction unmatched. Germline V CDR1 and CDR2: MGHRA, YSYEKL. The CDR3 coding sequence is TGCGCCAGCAGCCAACCGGGACAGGGAATCCCCGGAAACACCATATATTTT. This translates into CASSQPGQGIPGNTIYF.

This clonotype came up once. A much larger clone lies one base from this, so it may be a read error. In DNA, the CDR3 is TGTGCCAGCAGCCTACCCAGGACTAGCGTTGAGCAGTTCTTC. This translates into CASSLPRTSVEQFF. The chain joins TRBV11-2 to TRBJ2-1; TRBD2 agrees at 9 bases. Germline CDR1 SGHAT, CDR2 FQNNGV. Trimming removed 5 bases from V and 9 bases from J; junction bases left unmatched: 8. This CDR3 contains 14 residues. The variable domain in full, with the rest retrieved from reference TRBV11-2 and TRBJ2-1, is EAGVAQSPRYKIIEKRQSVAFWCNPISGHATLYWYQQILGQGPKLLIQFQNNGVVDDSQLPKDRFSAERLKGVDSTLKIQPAKLEDSAVYLCASSLPRTSVEQFFGPGTRLTVL.

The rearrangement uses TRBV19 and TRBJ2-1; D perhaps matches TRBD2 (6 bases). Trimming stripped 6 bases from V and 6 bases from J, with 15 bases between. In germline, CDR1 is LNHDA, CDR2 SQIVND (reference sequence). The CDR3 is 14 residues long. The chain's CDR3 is CASSPGREGNEQFF. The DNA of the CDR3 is TGTGCCAGTAGCCCCGGGAGAGAGGGCAATGAGCAGTTCTTC.

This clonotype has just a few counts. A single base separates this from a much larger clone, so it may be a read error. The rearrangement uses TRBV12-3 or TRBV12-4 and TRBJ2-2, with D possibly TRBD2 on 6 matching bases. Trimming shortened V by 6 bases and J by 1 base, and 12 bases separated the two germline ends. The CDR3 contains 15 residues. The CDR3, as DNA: TGTGCCAGCAGGGTCCGGAGGGGGAACACCGGGGAGCTGTTTTTT. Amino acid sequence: CASRVRRGNTGELFF.

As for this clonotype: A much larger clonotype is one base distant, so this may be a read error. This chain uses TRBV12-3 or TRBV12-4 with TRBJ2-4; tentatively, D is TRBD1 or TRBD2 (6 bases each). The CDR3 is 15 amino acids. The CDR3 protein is CASSGDGGGKNTQYF. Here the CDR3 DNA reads TGTGCCAGCAGCGGGGACGGGGGCGGCAAAAACACTCAGTACTTC.

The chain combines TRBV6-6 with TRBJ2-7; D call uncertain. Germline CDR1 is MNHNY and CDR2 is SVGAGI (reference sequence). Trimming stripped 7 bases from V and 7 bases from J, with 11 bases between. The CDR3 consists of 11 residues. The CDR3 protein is CASNQHREQYF. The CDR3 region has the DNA TGTGCCAGCAACCAACACAGAGAGCAGTACTTC.

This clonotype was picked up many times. CDR3 coding DNA: TGCAGCGTTGAGTTGCGGAGGGGGTCAGAGACCCAGTACTTC. Amino acid sequence: CSVELRRGSETQYF. The chain couples TRBV29-1 to TRBJ2-5, with D possibly called TRBD1 or TRBD2 (6 bases each). The V and J ends lost 3 bases and 4 bases respectively, with 15 bases between them. This CDR3 region has 14 residues. Germline V gives CDR1 SQVTM, CDR2 ANQGSEA. Full variable domain (missing parts from reference TRBV29-1 and TRBJ2-5): SAVISQKPSRDICQRGTSLTIQCQVDSQVTMMFWYRQQPGQSLTLIATANQGSEATYESGFVIDKFPISRPNLTFSTLTVSNMSPEDSSIYLCSVELRRGSETQYFGPGTRLLVL.

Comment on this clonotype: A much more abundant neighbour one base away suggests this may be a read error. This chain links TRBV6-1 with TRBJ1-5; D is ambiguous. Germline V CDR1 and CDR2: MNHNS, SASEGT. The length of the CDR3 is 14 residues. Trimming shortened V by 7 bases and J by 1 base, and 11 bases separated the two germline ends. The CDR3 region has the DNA TGTGCCAGCATCGAAGCGACAAGCAATCAGCCCCAGCATTTT. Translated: CASIEATSNQPQHF.

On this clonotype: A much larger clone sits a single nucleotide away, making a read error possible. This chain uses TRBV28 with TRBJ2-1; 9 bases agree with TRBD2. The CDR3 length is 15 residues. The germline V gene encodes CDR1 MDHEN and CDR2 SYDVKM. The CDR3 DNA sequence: TGTGCCAACAGTAGAAGCGGGAGGCCCTACAATGAGCAGTTCTTC. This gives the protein CANSRSGRPYNEQFF.

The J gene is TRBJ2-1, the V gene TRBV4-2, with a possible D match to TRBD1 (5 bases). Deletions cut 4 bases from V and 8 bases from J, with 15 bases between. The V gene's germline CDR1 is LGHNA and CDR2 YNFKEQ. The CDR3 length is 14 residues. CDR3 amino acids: CASSRSGIGDEQFF. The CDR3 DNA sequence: TGTGCCAGCAGCCGGTCAGGGATTGGCGATGAGCAGTTCTTC.

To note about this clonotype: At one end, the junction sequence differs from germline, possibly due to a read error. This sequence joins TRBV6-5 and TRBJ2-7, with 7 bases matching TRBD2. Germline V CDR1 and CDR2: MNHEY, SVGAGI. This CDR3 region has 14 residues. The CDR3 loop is CAGSQVGGPYEQYF. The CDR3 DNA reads TGTGCCGGCAGCCAAGTGGGAGGGCCCTACGAGCAGTACTTC.

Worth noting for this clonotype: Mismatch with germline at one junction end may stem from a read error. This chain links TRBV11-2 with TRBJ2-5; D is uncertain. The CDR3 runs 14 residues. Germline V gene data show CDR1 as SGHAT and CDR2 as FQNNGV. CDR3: CASSSTGRKETQHF. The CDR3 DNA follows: TGTGCCAGCAGCTCAACCGGCCGCAAAGAGACCCAGCACTTC.

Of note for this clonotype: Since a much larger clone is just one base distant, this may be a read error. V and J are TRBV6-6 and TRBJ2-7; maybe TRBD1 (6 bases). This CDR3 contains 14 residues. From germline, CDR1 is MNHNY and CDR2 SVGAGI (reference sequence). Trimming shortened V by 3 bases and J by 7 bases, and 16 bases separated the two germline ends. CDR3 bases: TGTGCCAGCAGTTATGGGCAGGGGAGTTGGGAGCAGTACTTC. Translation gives CASSYGQGSWEQYF.

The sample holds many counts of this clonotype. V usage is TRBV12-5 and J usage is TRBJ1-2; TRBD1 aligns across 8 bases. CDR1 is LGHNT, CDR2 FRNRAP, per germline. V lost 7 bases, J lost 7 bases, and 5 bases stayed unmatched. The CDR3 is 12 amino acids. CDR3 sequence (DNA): TGTGCTAGTGCCCAGGGGGCGAGTGGCTACACCTTC. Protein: CASAQGASGYTF.

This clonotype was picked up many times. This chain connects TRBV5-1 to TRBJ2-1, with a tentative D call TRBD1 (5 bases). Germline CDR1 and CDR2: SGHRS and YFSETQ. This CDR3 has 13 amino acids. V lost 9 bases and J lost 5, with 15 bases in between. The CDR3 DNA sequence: TGCGCCACTTCGGAGCAGGGCAACAATGAGCAGTTCTTC. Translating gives CATSEQGNNEQFF.

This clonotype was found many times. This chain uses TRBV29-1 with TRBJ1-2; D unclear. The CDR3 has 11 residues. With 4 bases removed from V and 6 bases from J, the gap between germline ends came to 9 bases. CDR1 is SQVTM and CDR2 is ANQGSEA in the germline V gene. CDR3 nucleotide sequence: TGCAGCGTTGCTGGAAATGATGGCTACACCTTC. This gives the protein CSVAGNDGYTF. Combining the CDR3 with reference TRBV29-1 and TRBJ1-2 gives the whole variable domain SAVISQKPSRDICQRGTSLTIQCQVDSQVTMMFWYRQQPGQSLTLIATANQGSEATYESGFVIDKFPISRPNLTFSTLTVSNMSPEDSSIYLCSVAGNDGYTFGSGTRLTVV.

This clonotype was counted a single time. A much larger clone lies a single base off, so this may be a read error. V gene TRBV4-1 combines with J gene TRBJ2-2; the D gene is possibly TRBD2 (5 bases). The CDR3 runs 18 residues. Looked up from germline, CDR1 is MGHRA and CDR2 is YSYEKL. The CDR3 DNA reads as TGCGCCATCAGCCATCTCATCCCTCAGCGGAGGAACACCGGGGAGCTGTTTTTT. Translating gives CAISHLIPQRRNTGELFF.